The 22 T cell receptor beta chains below come from one sample, sequenced in a study of T cell repertoires in cytomegalovirus infection (dated by TCRdb to the late 2010s). This sample was sequenced with an Illumina HiSeq 1500. TCRdb itself trimmed the public reads at Q25 with fastp, ran MiXCR and retained productive beta chains. Every CDR3 protein is listed once, alongside the most common genes and DNA of its rows. This sample comprises around 630,000 distinct CDR3 sequences, 20% to 30% of them detected only once. The ten largest clones capture 8% of the sample. Sample: CD8+ T cells from PBMCs. The receptor set was obtained from a human donor in good health (CMV status not recorded). Some clones in this sample may be carry-over from other donors' samples.

The genes are TRBV12-3 or TRBV12-4 and TRBJ1-1; TRBD1 is a possible D gene (5 bases). V lost 6 bases and J 7 bases, leaving 12 bases between the germline ends. This CDR3 region has 12 residues. In DNA form, the CDR3 reads TGTGCCAGCAGAGACAGATTCGTTGAAGCTTTCTTT. Translation: CASRDRFVEAFF.

This clonotype was counted at least ten times. The V call is TRBV28, the J call TRBJ2-4; D perhaps matches TRBD1 (6 bases). The germline CDR1 and CDR2 sequences are MDHEN and SYDVKM. The V end lost 3 bases, the J end lost 2 bases, and 20 bases lay between the germline ends. This CDR3 is 18 amino acids long. In nucleotides, the CDR3 is TGTGCCAGCAGTTTTATTTTAGGGGCAGGGGACCCCAAAAACATTCAGTACTTC. Translating it yields CASSFILGAGDPKNIQYF.

Comments on this clonotype: A junction boundary mismatches the germline segment, possibly from a read error. CDR3 sequence reads: CAGSLDSQETQYF. The CDR3 DNA reads TGCGCCGGCAGCCTGGACAGTCAAGAGACCCAGTACTTC. The chain combines TRBV5-1 with TRBJ2-5; possibly TRBD1 for D (6 bases). The length of the CDR3 is 13 residues. In germline, CDR1 is SGHRS, CDR2 YFSETQ.

V usage is TRBV7-4 and J usage is TRBJ1-1, with 10 bases that match TRBD1. CDR1 is SGHVT, CDR2 SQSDAQ, per germline. The junction had 10 bases not matched to a gene; V was cut back by 7 bases and J by 5 bases. The CDR3 has 15 residues. The CDR3 loop reads CASIASGQGGTEAFF. DNA of the CDR3: TGTGCCAGCATCGCCTCCGGACAGGGGGGAACTGAAGCTTTCTTT.

This chain links TRBV19 with TRBJ2-1; 8 bases fit TRBD1. Germline V CDR1 and CDR2: LNHDA, SQIVND (reference sequence). CDR3 length equals 16 residues. V trimming: 9 bases; J trimming: 0 bases; junction bases outside the gene matches: 10. This CDR3 is CASSLEGQDSYNEQFF. DNA of the CDR3: TGTGCCAGCTCGTTGGAGGGACAGGACTCCTACAATGAGCAGTTCTTC. The variable domain in full, with the rest retrieved from reference TRBV19 and TRBJ2-1, is DGGITQSPKYLFRKEGQNVTLSCEQNLNHDAMYWYRQDPGQGLRLIYYSQIVNDFQKGDIAEGYSVSREKKESFPLTVTSAQKNPTAFYLCASSLEGQDSYNEQFFGPGTRLTVL.

V gene TRBV29-1 combines with J gene TRBJ2-1; 8 nucleotides line up with TRBD2. The germline V gene encodes CDR1 SQVTM and CDR2 ANQGSEA. J gave up 3 bases and V 0 bases, and 4 bases lay outside the gene matches. The CDR3 has 15 residues. CDR3 bases: TGCAGCGTTGAAGACGGGCGGGGGGTCTACAATGAGCAGTTCTTC. It encodes CSVEDGRGVYNEQFF.

This chain uses TRBV4-1 with TRBJ2-7, with unresolved D. With 0 bases removed from V and 4 bases from J, the gap between germline ends came to 13 bases. The CDR3 is 15 amino acids. CDR1 and CDR2 (germline): MGHRA, YSYEKL. CDR3 protein: CASSQENPATYEQYF. CDR3 in DNA: TGCGCCAGCAGCCAAGAGAACCCCGCCACGTACGAGCAGTACTTC.

About this clonotype itself: An end of the junction does not agree with germline; a read error may underlie this. This chain joins TRBV7-6 and TRBJ2-7; 9 bases fit TRBD1. CDR3 length: 15 residues. Per germline, CDR1 SGHVS and CDR2 FNYEAQ. The CDR3 region has the DNA TGTGCCAGCAGCTTAGTGGGGACAGGGTATGACGAGCTGTACTTC. Its translation is CASSLVGTGYDELYF.

The chain links TRBV10-1 to TRBJ1-2; 7 positions match TRBD1. The V and J ends lost 6 bases and 2 bases, in that order; junction bases with no gene match: 6. CDR3 length equals 14 residues. In germline, CDR1 is WNHNN, CDR2 SYGVQD (reference sequence). In DNA, the CDR3 is TGCGCCAGCAGCTTCGGGACAGAGAACTATGGCTACACCTTC. It yields the protein CASSFGTENYGYTF.

In this sample, this clonotype turned up a few times. This chain joins TRBV5-1 and TRBJ1-5; D might be TRBD1 (6 bases). Germline-derived CDR1 and CDR2 are SGHRS and YFSETQ. The CDR3 consists of 18 residues. V was clipped by 0 bases and J by 3 bases, with 19 bases between them. This CDR3 reads CASSLEVFLQGHNQPQHF. CDR3 DNA: TGCGCCAGCAGCTTGGAAGTATTCTTACAGGGACACAATCAGCCCCAGCATTTT.

The V gene is TRBV6-8, the J gene TRBJ2-1, with 7 bases fitting TRBD2. With 7 bases clipped from V and 3 bases from J, the junction kept 6 bases outside the gene matches. The CDR3 is 14 amino acids. Germline V gives CDR1 MNHGY, CDR2 SAAAGT. The chain's CDR3 is CASKLRDYYNEQFF. The CDR3 DNA is TGTGCCAGCAAACTCCGGGACTACTACAATGAGCAGTTCTTC.

A few counts support this clonotype. As DNA, the CDR3 is TGTGCCAGCAGCTTTTTAAGCGGGGGGGCCAAAAACATTCAGTACTTC. It specifies CASSFLSGGAKNIQYF. The rearrangement links TRBV7-2 to TRBJ2-4, with 9 nucleotides matching TRBD2. The CDR3 spans 16 residues. The V gene end was trimmed by 3 bases and the J gene end by 1 base; junction bases not matched to a gene: 4. Germline-derived CDR1 and CDR2 are SGHTA and FQGNSA. Full variable domain (outside the CDR3, taken from reference TRBV7-2 and TRBJ2-4): GAGVSQSPSNKVTEKGKDVELRCDPISGHTALYWYRQSLGQGLEFLIYFQGNSAPDKSGLPSDRFSAERTGGSVSTLTIQRTQQEDSAVYLCASSFLSGGAKNIQYFGAGTRLSVL.

The V gene is TRBV5-5, the J gene TRBJ2-7; 10 nucleotides agree with TRBD1. The V segment lost 0 bases and the J segment 7 bases; nucleotides outside the gene matches: 7. The CDR3 runs 15 residues. Per the germline V gene, CDR1 is SGHKS and CDR2 is YYEKEE (reference sequence). DNA of the CDR3: TGTGCCAGCAGCTTGGAAGACAGGGGGCCTTGGGAGCAGTACTTC. Its translation is CASSLEDRGPWEQYF.

As to this clonotype: A much larger clone lies one base from this, so it may be a read error. The chain is built from TRBV12-3 or TRBV12-4 and TRBJ2-3; 14 bases map to TRBD2. The CDR3 is 15 residues long. CDR3: CANSSGLAGADTQYF. The DNA of the CDR3 is TGTGCCAACAGTTCGGGACTAGCGGGGGCAGATACGCAGTATTTT.

This clonotype was counted many times. The chain carries TRBV25-1 and TRBJ1-1; D not resolved. Germline V gene lookup returns CDR1 MGHDK and CDR2 SYGVNS. The CDR3 runs 14 residues. V shed 1 base and J shed 4 bases, with 10 bases lying between them. As DNA, the CDR3 is TGTGCCAGCAGTGAATCTGGGGTAACCACTGAAGCTTTCTTT. Translating it yields CASSESGVTTEAFF.

This clonotype was picked up a small number of times. V usage is TRBV4-1 and J usage is TRBJ2-2; D may be TRBD1 or TRBD2 (5 bases each). The CDR3 totals 15 residues. Germline-derived CDR1 and CDR2 are MGHRA and YSYEKL. Trimming took off 1 base at V and 5 bases at J, with 11 bases between the two ends. This CDR3 reads CASSQVPEGTGELFF. The CDR3 DNA reads TGCGCCAGCAGCCAAGTCCCAGAGGGGACCGGGGAGCTGTTTTTT.

CDR3 sequence: CASSFLSPWEQFF. The CDR3, as DNA: TGTGCCAGCAGCTTCCTTTCCCCATGGGAGCAGTTCTTC. V is TRBV11-1 and J is TRBJ2-1; unclear D gene. Trimming cost V 3 bases and J 10 bases, with 13 bases left between them. Germline CDR1 reads SGHAT; CDR2 reads FQDESV (reference sequence). The CDR3 covers 13 residues.

The V and J genes are TRBV2 and TRBJ2-1; 7 bases match TRBD2. The V gene's germline CDR1 is SNHLY and CDR2 FYNNEI. V shed 3 bases, J shed 4 bases, and the junction held 12 bases outside the gene matches. The CDR3 extends over 17 amino acids. In nucleotides, the CDR3 is TGTGCCAGCAGTGATCGCCAACTAGCGCCCTTTTACAATGAGCAGTTCTTC. Its translation: CASSDRQLAPFYNEQFF.

The table lists this clonotype with many counts. The chain links TRBV7-2 to TRBJ1-1; 9 nucleotides match TRBD1. The CDR3 totals 14 residues. The ends lost 3 bases at V and 4 bases at J; junction bases unmatched: 3. Germline CDR1 SGHTA, CDR2 FQGNSA. CDR3 amino acids: CASSFGTGPTEAFF. DNA for the CDR3: TGTGCCAGCAGCTTCGGGACAGGGCCCACTGAAGCTTTCTTT.

This clonotype has only a few counts. The chain carries TRBV12-3 or TRBV12-4 and TRBJ2-2, with D tentatively TRBD1 (6 bases). The CDR3 is 15 residues long. V dropped 4 bases and J dropped 4 bases, with 13 bases sitting between them. For the CDR3, the DNA is TGTGCCAGCAGTTCCCTACAGGGAAGCACCGGGGAGCTGTTTTTT. Amino acids: CASSSLQGSTGELFF.

The genes are TRBV24-1 and TRBJ2-1; D gene uncertain. Germline assignment: CDR1 KGHDR and CDR2 SFDVKD. Trimming took off 4 bases at V and 7 bases at J, with 13 bases between the two ends. CDR3 length equals 14 residues. The CDR3, as DNA: TGTGCCACCAGTGACCCGGAATGGCCGAATGAGCAGTTCTTC. As protein: CATSDPEWPNEQFF.

This clonotype was seen many times. The chain couples TRBV5-5 to TRBJ2-3, with 8 positions matching TRBD2. The J segment lost 4 bases and the V segment lost 7 bases, leaving 17 bases of the junction unmatched. In germline, CDR1 is SGHKS, CDR2 YYEKEE (reference sequence). The CDR3 is 17 amino acids. CDR3 DNA: TGTGCCAGCGCCTCTGCGGGGGGCACCCTTGGAGCAGATACGCAGTATTTT. Protein product: CASASAGGTLGADTQYF.